The 10 T cell receptor beta chains presented below share a single source sample, sequenced in a study of monozygotic twins with inflammatory bowel disease. No DNA is given; TCRdb re-called the 5' RACE reads and lists each CDR3 protein once. The sample includes around 450,000 distinct CDR3 sequences. Sequencing input: blood. These receptors all come from a human donor with ulcerative colitis or Crohn's disease, or a healthy co-twin of an affected twin (not recorded which).

The chain employs TRBV28 and TRBJ2-3; TCRdb proposes TRBD1, but this gene call is untestable without DNA. This CDR3 spans 16 amino acids. CDR1 and CDR2 from the germline V gene are MDHEN and SYDVKM. The CDR3 is CASTLEGALYTDTQYF. Full variable domain (remainder filled in from reference TRBV28 and TRBJ2-3): DVKVTQSSRYLVKRTGEKVFLECVQDMDHENMFWYRQDPGLGLRLIYFSYDVKMKEKGDIPEGYSVSREKKERFSLILESASTNQTSMYLCASTLEGALYTDTQYFGPGTRLTVL.

This chain uses TRBV4-2 with TRBJ2-3; absent DNA, TCRdb's TRBD2 call cannot be checked. Germline V gives CDR1 LGHNA, CDR2 YNFKEQ. The CDR3 runs to 17 residues. CDR3 region: CASSGLARGPLTDTQYF.

V usage is TRBV13 and J usage is TRBJ2-4; TCRdb designates TRBD1, a call that cannot be tested without DNA. This CDR3 comprises 14 residues. CDR1 PRHDT and CDR2 FYEKMQ come from the germline V gene (reference sequence). The CDR3 region is CASSSGTGANIQYF.

V usage is TRBV11-2 and J usage is TRBJ2-1. The CDR3 spans 15 residues. Germline V gene lookup returns CDR1 SGHAT and CDR2 FQNNGV. CDR3 sequence: CASSLDRISYNEQFF. The entire variable domain, with the rest obtained from reference TRBV11-2 and TRBJ2-1, is as follows: EAGVAQSPRYKIIEKRQSVAFWCNPISGHATLYWYQQILGQGPKLLIQFQNNGVVDDSQLPKDRFSAERLKGVDSTLKIQPAKLEDSAVYLCASSLDRISYNEQFFGPGTRLTVL.

V is TRBV6-5 and J is TRBJ2-1; TCRdb's assignment of TRBD2 cannot be checked, as there is no DNA. The CDR3 runs to 17 residues. Germline assignment: CDR1 MNHEY and CDR2 SVGAGI. CDR3 sequence: CASSYSGLAGEFYEQFF.

V usage is TRBV5-5 and J usage is TRBJ2-2; TCRdb selects TRBD1, and the lack of DNA leaves this call unchecked. Germline values: CDR1 SGHKS, CDR2 YYEKEE (reference sequence). The CDR3 runs 16 residues. The CDR3 spells CASSRAVQANTGELFF. The whole variable domain, remainder taken from reference TRBV5-5 and TRBJ2-2, is DAGVTQSPTHLIKTRGQQVTLRCSPISGHKSVSWYQQVLGQGPQFIFQYYEKEERGRGNFPDRFSARQFPNYSSELNVNALLLGDSALYLCASSRAVQANTGELFFGEGSRLTVL.

The chain links TRBV27 to TRBJ2-3; checking the TCRdb D call of TRBD1 is not possible without DNA. This CDR3 has 16 amino acids. Germline V gene data show CDR1 as MNHEY and CDR2 as SMNVEV (reference sequence). The CDR3 reads CASRSSRGNSTDTQYF.

V usage is TRBV5-6 and J usage is TRBJ2-6. CDR3 size: 13 residues. Germline loops: CDR1 SGHDT, CDR2 YYEEEE. The CDR3 spells CASTVTGANVLTF.

The chain recombines TRBV5-1 with TRBJ1-6; as DNA is missing, the TRBD1 call by TCRdb cannot be tested. Germline V gene sequence: CDR1 SGHRS, CDR2 YFSETQ. This CDR3 region has 14 residues. CDR3 amino acids: CASSAGTVGSPLHF.

The rearrangement links TRBV10-3 to TRBJ2-1; the TRBD1 assignment by TCRdb is unverifiable without DNA. CDR1 ENHRY and CDR2 SYGVKD come from the germline V gene. This CDR3 comprises 18 residues. This CDR3 is CAISESHPGQGSYNEQFF.